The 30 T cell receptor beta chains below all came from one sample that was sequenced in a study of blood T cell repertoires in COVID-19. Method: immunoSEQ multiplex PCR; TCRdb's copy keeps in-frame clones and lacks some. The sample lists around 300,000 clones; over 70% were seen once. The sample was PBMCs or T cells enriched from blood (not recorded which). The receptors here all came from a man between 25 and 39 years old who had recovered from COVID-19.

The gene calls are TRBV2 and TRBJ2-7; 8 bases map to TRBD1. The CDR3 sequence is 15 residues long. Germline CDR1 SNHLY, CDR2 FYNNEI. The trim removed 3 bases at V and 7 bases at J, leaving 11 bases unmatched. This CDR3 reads CASSDGQGLIQEQYF. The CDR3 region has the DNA TGTGCCAGCAGTGATGGACAGGGATTAATTCAAGAGCAGTACTTC. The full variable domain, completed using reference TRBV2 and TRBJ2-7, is EPEVTQTPSHQVTQMGQEVILRCVPISNHLYFYWYRQILGQKVEFLVSFYNNEISEKSEIFDDQFSVERPDGSNFTLKIRSTKLEDSAMYFCASSDGQGLIQEQYFGPGTRLTVT.

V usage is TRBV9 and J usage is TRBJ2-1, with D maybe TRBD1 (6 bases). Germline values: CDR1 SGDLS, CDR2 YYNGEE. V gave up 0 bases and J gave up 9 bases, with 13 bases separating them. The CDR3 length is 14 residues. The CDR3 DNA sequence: TGTGCCAGCAGCGTAGGGGGGCAGTCCAGTGAGCAGTTCTTC. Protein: CASSVGGQSSEQFF. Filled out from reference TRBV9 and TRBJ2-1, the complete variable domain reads DSGVTQTPKHLITATGQRVTLRCSPRSGDLSVYWYQQSLDQGLQFLIQYYNGEERAKGNILERFSAQQFPDLHSELNLSSLELGDSALYFCASSVGGQSSEQFFGPGTRLTVL.

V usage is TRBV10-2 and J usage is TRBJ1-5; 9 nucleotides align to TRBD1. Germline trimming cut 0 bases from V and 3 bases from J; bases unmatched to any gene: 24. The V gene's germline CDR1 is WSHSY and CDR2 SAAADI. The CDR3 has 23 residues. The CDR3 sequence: CASSESIFSVNVGDRVNNQPQHF. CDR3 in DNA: TGCGCCAGCAGTGAGTCGATCTTTTCCGTAAACGTTGGGGACAGGGTGAACAATCAGCCCCAGCATTTT.

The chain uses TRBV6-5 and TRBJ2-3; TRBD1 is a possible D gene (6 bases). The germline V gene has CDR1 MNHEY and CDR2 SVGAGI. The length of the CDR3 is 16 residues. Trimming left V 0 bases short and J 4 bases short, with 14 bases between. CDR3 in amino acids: CASSYSAGEYSDTQYF. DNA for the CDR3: TGTGCCAGCAGTTACTCGGCAGGGGAGTATTCAGATACGCAGTATTTT.

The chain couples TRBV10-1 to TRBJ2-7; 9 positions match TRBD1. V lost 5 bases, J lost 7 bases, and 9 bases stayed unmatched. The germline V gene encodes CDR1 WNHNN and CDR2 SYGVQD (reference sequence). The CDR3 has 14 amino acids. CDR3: CASSTGTGTREQYF. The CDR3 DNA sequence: TGCGCCAGCAGTACCGGGACAGGGACGCGAGAGCAGTACTTC.

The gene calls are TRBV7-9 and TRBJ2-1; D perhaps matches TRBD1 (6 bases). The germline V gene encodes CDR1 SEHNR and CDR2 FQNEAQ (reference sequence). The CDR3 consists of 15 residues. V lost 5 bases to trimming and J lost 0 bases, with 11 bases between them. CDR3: CASSPRDNSYNEQFF. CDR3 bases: TGTGCCAGCAGCCCCCGGGACAACTCCTACAATGAGCAGTTCTTC.

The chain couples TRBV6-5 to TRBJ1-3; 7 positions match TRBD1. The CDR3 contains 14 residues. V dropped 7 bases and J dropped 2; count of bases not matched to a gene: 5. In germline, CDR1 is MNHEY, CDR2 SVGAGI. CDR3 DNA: TGTGCCAGCACCCTGGGGACAGCTGGAAACACCATATATTTT. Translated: CASTLGTAGNTIYF.

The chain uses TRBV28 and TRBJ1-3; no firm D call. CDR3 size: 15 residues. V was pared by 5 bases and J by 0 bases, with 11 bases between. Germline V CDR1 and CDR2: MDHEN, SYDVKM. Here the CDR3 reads CASSLQDYSGNTIYF. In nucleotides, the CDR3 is TGTGCCAGCAGTCTCCAGGATTACTCTGGAAACACCATATATTTT. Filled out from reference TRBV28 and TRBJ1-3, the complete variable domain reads DVKVTQSSRYLVKRTGEKVFLECVQDMDHENMFWYRQDPGLGLRLIYFSYDVKMKEKGDIPEGYSVSREKKERFSLILESASTNQTSMYLCASSLQDYSGNTIYFGEGSWLTVV.

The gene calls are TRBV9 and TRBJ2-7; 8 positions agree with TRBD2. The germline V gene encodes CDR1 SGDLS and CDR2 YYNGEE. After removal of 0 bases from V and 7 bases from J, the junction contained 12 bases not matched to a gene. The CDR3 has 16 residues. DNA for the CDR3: TGTGCCAGCAGCGTAGGCCGGGGGGGGCTCGTTGGTGAGCAGTACTTC. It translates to CASSVGRGGLVGEQYF.

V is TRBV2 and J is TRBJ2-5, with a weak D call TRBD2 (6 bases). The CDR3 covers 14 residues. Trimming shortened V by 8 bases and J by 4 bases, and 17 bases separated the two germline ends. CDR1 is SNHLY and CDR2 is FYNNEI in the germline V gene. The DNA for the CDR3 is TGTGCCAGCTACGGGGCTCTCGGGGGAGAGACCCAGTACTTC. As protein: CASYGALGGETQYF.

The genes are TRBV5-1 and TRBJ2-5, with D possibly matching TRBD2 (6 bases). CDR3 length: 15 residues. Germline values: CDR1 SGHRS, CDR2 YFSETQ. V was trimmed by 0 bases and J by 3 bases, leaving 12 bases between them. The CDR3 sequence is CASSLGLGPEETQYF. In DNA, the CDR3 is TGCGCCAGCAGCTTGGGACTAGGGCCCGAAGAGACCCAGTACTTC.

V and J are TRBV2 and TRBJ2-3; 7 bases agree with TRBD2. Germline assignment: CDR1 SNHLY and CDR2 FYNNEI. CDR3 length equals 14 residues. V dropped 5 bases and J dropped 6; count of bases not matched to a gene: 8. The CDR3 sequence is CASSFREGLDTQYF. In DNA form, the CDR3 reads TGTGCCAGCAGTTTCAGGGAGGGACTTGATACGCAGTATTTT.

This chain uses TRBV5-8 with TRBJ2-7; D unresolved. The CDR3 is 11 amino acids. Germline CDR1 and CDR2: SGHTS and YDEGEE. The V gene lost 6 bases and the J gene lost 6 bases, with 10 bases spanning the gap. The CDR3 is CASTVVFEQYF. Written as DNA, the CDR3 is TGTGCCAGCACGGTGGTCTTCGAGCAGTACTTC.

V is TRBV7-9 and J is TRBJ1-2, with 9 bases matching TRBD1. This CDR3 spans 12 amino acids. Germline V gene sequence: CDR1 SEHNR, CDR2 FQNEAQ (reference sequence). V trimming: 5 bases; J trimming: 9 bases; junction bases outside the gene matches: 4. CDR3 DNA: TGTGCCAGCAGCCTAGACAGGGGGAGCTACACCTTC. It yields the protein CASSLDRGSYTF.

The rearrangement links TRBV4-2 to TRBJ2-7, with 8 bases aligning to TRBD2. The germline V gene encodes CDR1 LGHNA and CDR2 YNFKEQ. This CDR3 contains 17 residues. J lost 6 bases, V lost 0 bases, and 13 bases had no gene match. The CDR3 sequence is CASSQEGLDGIGAEQYF. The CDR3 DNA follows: TGTGCCAGCAGCCAAGAGGGACTAGATGGGATCGGAGCCGAGCAGTACTTC.

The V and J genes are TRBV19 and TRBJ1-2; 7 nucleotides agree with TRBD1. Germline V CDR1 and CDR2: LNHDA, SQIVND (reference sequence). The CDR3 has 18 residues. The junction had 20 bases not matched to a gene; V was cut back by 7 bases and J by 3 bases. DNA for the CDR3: TGTGCCAGTACCCCAGGGGGGACAGACACTATTCCTTACTATGGCTACACCTTC. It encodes CASTPGGTDTIPYYGYTF.

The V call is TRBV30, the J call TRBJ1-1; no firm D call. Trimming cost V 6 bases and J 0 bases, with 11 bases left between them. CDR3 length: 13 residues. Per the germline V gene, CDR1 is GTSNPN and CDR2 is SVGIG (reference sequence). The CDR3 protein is CACSWAMNTEAFF. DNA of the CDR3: TGTGCCTGCTCCTGGGCTATGAACACTGAAGCTTTCTTT. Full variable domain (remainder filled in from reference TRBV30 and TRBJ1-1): SQTIHQWPATLVQPVGSPLSLECTVEGTSNPNLYWYRQAAGRGLQLLFYSVGIGQISSEVPQNLSASRPQDRQFILSSKKLLLSDSGFYLCACSWAMNTEAFFGQGTRLTVV.

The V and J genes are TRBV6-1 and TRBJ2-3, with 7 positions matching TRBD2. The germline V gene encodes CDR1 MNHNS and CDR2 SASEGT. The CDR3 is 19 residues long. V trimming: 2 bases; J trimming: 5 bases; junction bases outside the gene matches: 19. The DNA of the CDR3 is TGTGCCAGCAGTGAAAGGTTTAGGCTAGCGGTGGCTTATGAAGATACGCAGTATTTT. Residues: CASSERFRLAVAYEDTQYF.

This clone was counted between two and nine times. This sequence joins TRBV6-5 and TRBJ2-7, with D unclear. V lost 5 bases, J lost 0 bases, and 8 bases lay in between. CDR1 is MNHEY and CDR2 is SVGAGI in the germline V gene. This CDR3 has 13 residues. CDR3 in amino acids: CASSKSPSYEQYF. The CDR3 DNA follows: TGTGCCAGCAGTAAAAGCCCCTCCTACGAGCAGTACTTC.

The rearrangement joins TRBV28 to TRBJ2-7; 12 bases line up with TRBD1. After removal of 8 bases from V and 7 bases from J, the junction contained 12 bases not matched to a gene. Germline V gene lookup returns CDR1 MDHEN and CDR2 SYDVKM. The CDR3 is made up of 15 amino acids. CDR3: CASCRGGQGAREQYF. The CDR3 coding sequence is TGTGCCAGCTGCCGGGGGGGACAGGGGGCGCGGGAGCAGTACTTC.

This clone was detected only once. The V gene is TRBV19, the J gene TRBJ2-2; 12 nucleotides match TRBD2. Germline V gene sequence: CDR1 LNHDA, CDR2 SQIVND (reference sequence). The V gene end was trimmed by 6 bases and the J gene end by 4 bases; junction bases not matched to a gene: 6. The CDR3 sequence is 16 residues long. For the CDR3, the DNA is TGTGCCAGTAGGCGACTAGCGGGGGATCTCACCGGGGAGCTGTTTTTT. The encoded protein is CASRRLAGDLTGELFF.

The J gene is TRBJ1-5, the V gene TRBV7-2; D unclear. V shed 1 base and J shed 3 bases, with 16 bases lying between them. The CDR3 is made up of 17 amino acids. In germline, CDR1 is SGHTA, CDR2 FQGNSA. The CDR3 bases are TGTGCCAGCAGCTTAGAGTTCTTCCAGCGCCTCAATCAGCCCCAGCATTTT. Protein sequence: CASSLEFFQRLNQPQHF.

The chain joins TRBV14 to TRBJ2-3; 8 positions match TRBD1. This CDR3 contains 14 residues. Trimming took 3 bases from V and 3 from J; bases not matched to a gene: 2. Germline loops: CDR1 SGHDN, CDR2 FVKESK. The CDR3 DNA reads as TGTGCCAGCAGCCAGGGACAGGAGACAGATACGCAGTATTTT. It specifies CASSQGQETDTQYF. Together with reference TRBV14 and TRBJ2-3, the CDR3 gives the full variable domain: EAGVTQFPSHSVIEKGQTVTLRCDPISGHDNLYWYRRVMGKEIKFLLHFVKESKQDESGMPNNRFLAERTGGTYSTLKVQPAELEDSGVYFCASSQGQETDTQYFGPGTRLTVL.

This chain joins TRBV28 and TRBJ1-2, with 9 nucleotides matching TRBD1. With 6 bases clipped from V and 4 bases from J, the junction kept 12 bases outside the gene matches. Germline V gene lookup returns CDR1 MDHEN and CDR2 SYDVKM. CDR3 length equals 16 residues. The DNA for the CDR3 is TGTGCCAGCAGCCCCTGGTTAACAGGGGGCATCTATGGCTACACCTTC. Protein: CASSPWLTGGIYGYTF.

Here the CDR3 DNA reads TGTGCCAGCAGTCCCTGGACTATCCTATCCGAGCAGTACTTC. Translating gives CASSPWTILSEQYF. The rearrangement joins TRBV27 to TRBJ2-7; maybe TRBD2 (6 bases). From germline, CDR1 is MNHEY and CDR2 SMNVEV (reference sequence). The CDR3 runs to 14 residues. The V end was cut by 5 bases, the J end by 6 bases, with 17 bases between.

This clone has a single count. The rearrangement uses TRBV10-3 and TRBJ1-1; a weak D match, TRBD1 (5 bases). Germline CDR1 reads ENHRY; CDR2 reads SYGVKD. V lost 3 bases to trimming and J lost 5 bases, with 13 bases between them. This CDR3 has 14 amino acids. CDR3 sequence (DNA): TGTGCCATCAGTGATGGGGCGGTGGGTACTGAAGCTTTCTTT. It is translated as CAISDGAVGTEAFF.

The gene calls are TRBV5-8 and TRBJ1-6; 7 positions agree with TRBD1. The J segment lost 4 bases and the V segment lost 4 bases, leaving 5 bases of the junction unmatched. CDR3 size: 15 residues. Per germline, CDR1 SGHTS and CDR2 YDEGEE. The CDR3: CASSAGTVYNSPLHF. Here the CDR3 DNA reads TGTGCCAGCAGCGCCGGGACAGTATATAATTCACCCCTCCACTTT. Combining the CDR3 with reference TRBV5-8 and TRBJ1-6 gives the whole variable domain EAGVTQSPTHLIKTRGQQATLRCSPISGHTSVYWYQQALGLGLQFLLWYDEGEERNRGNFPPRFSGRQFPNYSSELNVNALELEDSALYLCASSAGTVYNSPLHFGNGTRLTVT.

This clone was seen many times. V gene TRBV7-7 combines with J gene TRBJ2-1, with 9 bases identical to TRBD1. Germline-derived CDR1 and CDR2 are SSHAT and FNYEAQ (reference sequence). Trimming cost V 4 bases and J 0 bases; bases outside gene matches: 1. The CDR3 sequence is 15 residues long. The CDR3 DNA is TGTGCCAGCAGCTCGGGACAGGGCTCCTACAATGAGCAGTTCTTC. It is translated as CASSSGQGSYNEQFF.

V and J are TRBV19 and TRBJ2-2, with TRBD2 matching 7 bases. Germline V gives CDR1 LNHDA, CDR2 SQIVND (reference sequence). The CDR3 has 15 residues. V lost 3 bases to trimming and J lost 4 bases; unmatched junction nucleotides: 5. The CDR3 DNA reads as TGTGCCAGTAGTATGGCTAGCGGCTTCACCGGGGAGCTGTTTTTT. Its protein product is CASSMASGFTGELFF.

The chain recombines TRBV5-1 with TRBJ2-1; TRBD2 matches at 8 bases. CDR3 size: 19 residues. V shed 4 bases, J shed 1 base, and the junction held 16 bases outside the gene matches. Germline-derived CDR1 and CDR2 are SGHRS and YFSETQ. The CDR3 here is CASSQSGTSRPSSYNEQFF. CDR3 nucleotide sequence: TGCGCCAGCAGCCAATCCGGGACTAGTCGGCCCTCTTCCTACAATGAGCAGTTCTTC.